A single sample gave rise to the 17 T cell receptor beta chains below, sequenced in a study of T cells in Graves' hyperthyroidism and ophthalmopathy. There were TCR beta CDR3 regions amplified from RNA transcripts. TCR CDR3 regions were first amplified by RT-PCR with HTBI primers. Each CDR3 protein gets one entry after TCRdb re-called the multiplex PCR reads with MiXCR. The data show around 500,000 distinct CDR3 sequences, less than 25% seen once. Sequencing used blood. Every receptor here comes from a woman aged 70-85 years with Graves' ophthalmopathy.

CDR3 region: CSVSTGTGVGQPQHF. The DNA of the CDR3 is TGCAGCGTTAGTACCGGGACAGGGGTGGGTCAGCCCCAGCATTTT. The chain recombines TRBV29-1 with TRBJ1-5, with 10 bases identical to TRBD1. The trim removed 5 bases at V and 6 bases at J, leaving 10 bases unmatched. Germline V CDR1 and CDR2: SQVTM, ANQGSEA. This CDR3 comprises 15 residues.

The chain is built from TRBV6-1 and TRBJ1-2; 7 positions agree with TRBD1. This CDR3 comprises 14 residues. From germline, CDR1 is MNHNS and CDR2 SASEGT. Losses at the gene ends were 0 bases for V and 7 bases for J; bases not matched to a gene: 5. CDR3 in amino acids: CASSEAGTATGYTF. The CDR3 DNA follows: TGTGCCAGCAGTGAAGCCGGGACAGCTACTGGCTACACCTTC.

This rearrangement joins TRBV20-1 to TRBJ2-1; D is uncertain. Germline CDR1 and CDR2: DFQATT and SNEGSKA (reference sequence). Deletions cut 7 bases from V and 4 bases from J, with 2 bases between. CDR3 length: 9 residues. The CDR3 loop is CSEYNEQFF. The CDR3 nucleotides read TGCAGTGAATACAATGAGCAGTTCTTC.

This clonotype showed up many times. This chain uses TRBV2 with TRBJ2-1; TRBD1 agrees at 7 bases. This CDR3 contains 15 residues. V lost 7 bases to trimming and J lost 10 bases; unmatched junction nucleotides: 16. Per germline, CDR1 SNHLY and CDR2 FYNNEI. The CDR3 DNA reads TGTGCCAGCATCTATCGTCCGGGACAGACCCAGGAGCAGTTCTTC. This gives the protein CASIYRPGQTQEQFF.

The genes are TRBV30 and TRBJ1-2, with 7 nucleotides matching TRBD1. The CDR3 loop spans 13 amino acids. Trimming at V came to 0 bases and at J to 5 bases, leaving 3 bases not matched to a gene. CDR1 GTSNPN and CDR2 SVGIG come from the germline V gene (reference sequence). The CDR3: CAWSVGRGYGYTF. CDR3 nucleotides: TGTGCCTGGAGTGTAGGCAGGGGGTATGGCTACACCTTC.

The J gene is TRBJ2-7, the V gene TRBV4-3, with D perhaps given as TRBD1 or TRBD2 (5 bases each). This CDR3 comprises 15 residues. Trimming left V 4 bases short and J 3 bases short, with 16 bases between. Per germline, CDR1 LGHNA and CDR2 YSLEER. CDR3 in amino acids: CASSRGRDRIYEQYF. The CDR3 DNA reads as TGCGCCAGCAGCCGGGGCCGGGACCGAATCTACGAGCAGTACTTC.

This clonotype was observed at least ten times. This chain links TRBV5-1 with TRBJ1-1; 7 bases fit TRBD1. V dropped 2 bases and J dropped 3; count of bases not matched to a gene: 1. The CDR3 is 13 amino acids. CDR1 and CDR2 (germline): SGHRS, YFSETQ. CDR3 in DNA: TGCGCCAGCAGCTTTACAGGGGACACTGAAGCTTTCTTT. It translates to CASSFTGDTEAFF.

This rearrangement joins TRBV15 to TRBJ1-2; D remains ambiguous. The CDR3 spans 16 residues. Trimming shortened V by 1 base and J by 0 bases, and 12 bases separated the two germline ends. Germline V gene sequence: CDR1 LNHNV, CDR2 YYDKDF (reference sequence). The CDR3, as DNA: TGTGCCACCAGCAGAGGAACAGCGGGTTCTAACTATGGCTACACCTTC. Protein sequence: CATSRGTAGSNYGYTF. The full variable domain, with the rest looked up from reference TRBV15 and TRBJ1-2, is DAMVIQNPRYQVTQFGKPVTLSCSQTLNHNVMYWYQQKSSQAPKLLFHYYDKDFNNEADTPDNFQSRRPNTSFCFLDIRSPGLGDTAMYLCATSRGTAGSNYGYTFGSGTRLTVV.

There are many counts of this clonotype. V gene TRBV7-2 combines with J gene TRBJ2-3; 9 bases agree with TRBD2. Trimming cost V 5 bases and J 3 bases; bases outside gene matches: 6. CDR1 is SGHTA and CDR2 is FQGNSA in the germline V gene. The CDR3 extends over 15 amino acids. The CDR3, as DNA: TGTGCCAGCAGCCAGTACAGCGGGGGGACAGATACGCAGTATTTT. Residues: CASSQYSGGTDTQYF.

This clonotype occurred many times. The chain carries TRBV14 and TRBJ2-1, with D perhaps given as TRBD1 or TRBD2 (6 bases each). Germline lookup yields CDR1 SGHDN and CDR2 FVKESK. The length of the CDR3 is 15 residues. The ends were cut back, 4 bases at V and 5 bases at J, with 15 bases in the middle. The CDR3 region has the DNA TGTGCCAGCAGCCCGGGGGCTAGCGCTCACAATGAGCAGTTCTTC. This gives the protein CASSPGASAHNEQFF.

There are many counts of this clonotype. The chain recombines TRBV28 with TRBJ2-1; 9 bases are a match to TRBD1. The CDR3 loop spans 19 amino acids. The junction had 15 bases not matched to a gene; V was cut back by 2 bases and J by 4 bases. The germline CDR1 and CDR2 sequences are MDHEN and SYDVKM. The CDR3 loop is CASSLRFAVGQGLYNEQFF. The DNA for the CDR3 is TGTGCCAGCAGTTTAAGGTTCGCGGTTGGACAGGGGTTATACAATGAGCAGTTCTTC.

In the case of this clonotype: A much larger clonotype is one base distant, so this may be a read error. The chain is built from TRBV28 and TRBJ1-4; 12 positions match TRBD1. The germline V gene encodes CDR1 MDHEN and CDR2 SYDVKM. This CDR3 has 15 residues. This CDR3 reads CASSQGTGGTEKLLF. CDR3 in DNA: TGTGCCAGCAGTCAAGGGACAGGGGGCACTGAAAAACTGCTTTTT.

This clonotype was detected ten times or more. This chain joins TRBV3-1 and TRBJ1-3, with D unclear. The length of the CDR3 is 10 residues. Germline V CDR1 and CDR2: LGHDT, YNNKEL (reference sequence). Trimming pared 6 bases from V and 7 bases from J, leaving 4 bases between. The CDR3 nucleotides are TGTGCCAGCAGTAGCAACACCATATATTTT. Its translation is CASSSNTIYF. Variable domain in full (rest from reference TRBV3-1 and TRBJ1-3): DTAVSQTPKYLVTQMGNDKSIKCEQNLGHDTMYWYKQDSKKFLKIMFSYNNKELIINETVPNRFSPKSPDKAHLNLHINSLELGDSAVYFCASSSNTIYFGEGSWLTVV.

This clonotype was picked up many times. The chain employs TRBV7-2 and TRBJ2-1, with a tentative D call TRBD2 (5 bases). From germline, CDR1 is SGHTA and CDR2 FQGNSA. V was pared by 1 base and J by 1 base, with 11 bases between. The CDR3 extends over 16 amino acids. This CDR3 reads CASSLVGLASYNEQFF. The CDR3 DNA sequence: TGTGCCAGCAGCTTAGTCGGGCTAGCTTCCTACAATGAGCAGTTCTTC.

This sequence joins TRBV18 and TRBJ2-7, with D maybe TRBD1 (6 bases). The CDR3 runs 13 residues. Germline V gene data show CDR1 as KGHSH and CDR2 as LQKENI. The V gene lost 3 bases and the J gene lost 5 bases, with 11 bases spanning the gap. DNA for the CDR3: TGTGCCAGCTCACCTCACAGGGACCACGAGCAGTACTTC. Amino acid sequence: CASSPHRDHEQYF.

This clonotype was recorded a few times. The rearrangement links TRBV11-1 to TRBJ1-3, with 9 bases fitting TRBD1. The CDR3 loop spans 16 amino acids. Germline CDR1 reads SGHAT; CDR2 reads FQDESV (reference sequence). J was trimmed by 4 bases and V by 7 bases; bases with no gene match: 11. The CDR3 coding sequence is TGTGCCAGCACCTCCGGGACAGGGAGGTCCGGAAACACCATATATTTT. Protein product: CASTSGTGRSGNTIYF.

V usage is TRBV5-4 and J usage is TRBJ2-5, with D hard to call. The CDR3 extends over 12 amino acids. Germline V lookup: CDR1 SGHNT, CDR2 YYREEE (reference sequence). The V and J ends lost 4 bases and 4 bases respectively, with 8 bases between them. The DNA for the CDR3 is TGTGCCAGCAGCCAAAACGTAGAGACCCAGTACTTC. Translated: CASSQNVETQYF.